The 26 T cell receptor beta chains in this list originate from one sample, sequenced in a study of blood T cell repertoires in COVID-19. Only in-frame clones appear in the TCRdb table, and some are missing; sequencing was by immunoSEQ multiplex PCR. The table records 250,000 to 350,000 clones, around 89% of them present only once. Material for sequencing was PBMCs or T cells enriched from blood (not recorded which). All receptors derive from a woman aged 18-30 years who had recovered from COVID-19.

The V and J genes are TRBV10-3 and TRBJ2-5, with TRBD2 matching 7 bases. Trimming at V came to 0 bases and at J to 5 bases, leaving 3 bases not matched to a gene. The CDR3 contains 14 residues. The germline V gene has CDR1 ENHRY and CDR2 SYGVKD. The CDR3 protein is CAISESLAEETQYF. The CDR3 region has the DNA TGTGCCATCAGTGAGTCGCTAGCGGAGGAGACCCAGTACTTC.

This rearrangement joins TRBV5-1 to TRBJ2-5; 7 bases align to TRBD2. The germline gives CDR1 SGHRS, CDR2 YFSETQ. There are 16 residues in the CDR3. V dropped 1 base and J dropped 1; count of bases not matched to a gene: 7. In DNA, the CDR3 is TGCGCCAGCAGCTTGAAGGAGGGAGGGTCCCAAGAGACCCAGTACTTC. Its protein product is CASSLKEGGSQETQYF.

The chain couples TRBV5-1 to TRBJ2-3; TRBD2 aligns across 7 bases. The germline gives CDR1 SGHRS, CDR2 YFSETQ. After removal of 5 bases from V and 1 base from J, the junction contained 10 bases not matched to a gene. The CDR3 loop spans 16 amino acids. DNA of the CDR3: TGCGCCAGCAGTTACGGCGGGGGAGTCGGCACAGATACGCAGTATTTT. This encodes CASSYGGGVGTDTQYF.

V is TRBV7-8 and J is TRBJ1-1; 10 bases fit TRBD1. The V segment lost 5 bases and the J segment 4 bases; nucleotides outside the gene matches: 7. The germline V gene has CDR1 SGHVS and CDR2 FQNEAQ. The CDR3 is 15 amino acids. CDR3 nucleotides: TGTGCCAGCAGCCGTACGGACAGGGGGAGCACTGAAGCTTTCTTT. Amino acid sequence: CASSRTDRGSTEAFF. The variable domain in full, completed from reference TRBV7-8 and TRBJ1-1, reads GAGVSQSPRYKVAKRGQDVALRCDPISGHVSLFWYQQALGQGPEFLTYFQNEAQLDKSGLPSDRFFAERPEGSVSTLKIQRTQQEDSAVYLCASSRTDRGSTEAFFGQGTRLTVV.

CDR3 sequence: CASSMEGGEETQYF. The CDR3 DNA sequence: TGTGCCAGTAGTATGGAGGGAGGGGAGGAGACCCAGTACTTC. V and J are TRBV19 and TRBJ2-5, with 7 bases matching TRBD2. J lost 5 bases, V lost 3 bases, and 6 bases had no gene match. The CDR3 is made up of 14 amino acids. Germline CDR1 LNHDA, CDR2 SQIVND (reference sequence).

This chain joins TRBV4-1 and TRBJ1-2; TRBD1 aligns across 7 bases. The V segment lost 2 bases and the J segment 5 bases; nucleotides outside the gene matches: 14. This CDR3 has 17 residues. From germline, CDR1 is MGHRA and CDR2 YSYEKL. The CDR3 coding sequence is TGCGCCAGCAGCCAATCCGGGACAGAACAACTATTGTATGGCTACACCTTC. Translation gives CASSQSGTEQLLYGYTF.

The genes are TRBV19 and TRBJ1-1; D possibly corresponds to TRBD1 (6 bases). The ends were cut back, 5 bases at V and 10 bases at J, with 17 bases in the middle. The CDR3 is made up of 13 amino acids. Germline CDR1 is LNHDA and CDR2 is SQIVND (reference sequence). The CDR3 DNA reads TGTGCCAGTAGTTCCTCAGGGGTTGGTGCAGCTTTCTTT. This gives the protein CASSSSGVGAAFF. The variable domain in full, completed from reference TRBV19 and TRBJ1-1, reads DGGITQSPKYLFRKEGQNVTLSCEQNLNHDAMYWYRQDPGQGLRLIYYSQIVNDFQKGDIAEGYSVSREKKESFPLTVTSAQKNPTAFYLCASSSSGVGAAFFGQGTRLTVV.

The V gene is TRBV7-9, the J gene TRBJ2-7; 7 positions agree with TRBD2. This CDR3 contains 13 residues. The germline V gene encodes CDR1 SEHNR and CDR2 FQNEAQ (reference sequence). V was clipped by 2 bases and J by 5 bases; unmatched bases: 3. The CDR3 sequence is CASSLKGGNEQYF. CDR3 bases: TGTGCCAGCAGCTTAAAGGGAGGGAACGAGCAGTACTTC.

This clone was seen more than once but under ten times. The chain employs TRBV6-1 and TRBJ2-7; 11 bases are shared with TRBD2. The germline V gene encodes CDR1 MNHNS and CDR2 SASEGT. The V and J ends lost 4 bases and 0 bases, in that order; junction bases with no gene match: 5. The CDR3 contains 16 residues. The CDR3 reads CASSGTTSGVSYEQYF. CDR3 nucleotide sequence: TGTGCCAGCAGTGGCACGACTAGCGGGGTCTCCTACGAGCAGTACTTC.

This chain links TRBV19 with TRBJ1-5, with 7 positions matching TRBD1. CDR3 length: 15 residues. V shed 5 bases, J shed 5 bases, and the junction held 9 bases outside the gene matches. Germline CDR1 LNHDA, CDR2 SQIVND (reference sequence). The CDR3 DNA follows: TGTGCCAGTAGTTTCCCCAGACAGGGTCATCAGCCCCAGCATTTT. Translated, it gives CASSFPRQGHQPQHF.

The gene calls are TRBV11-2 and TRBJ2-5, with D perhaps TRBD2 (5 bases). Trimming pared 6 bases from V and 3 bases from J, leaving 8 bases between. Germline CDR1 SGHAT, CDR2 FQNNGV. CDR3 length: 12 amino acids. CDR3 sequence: CASSWGEETQYF. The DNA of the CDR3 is TGTGCCAGCAGTTGGGGAGAAGAGACCCAGTACTTC.

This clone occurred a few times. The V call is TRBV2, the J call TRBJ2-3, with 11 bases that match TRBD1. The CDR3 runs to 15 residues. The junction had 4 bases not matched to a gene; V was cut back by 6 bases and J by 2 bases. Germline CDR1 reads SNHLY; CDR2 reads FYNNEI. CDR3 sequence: CASSRTGGTTDTQYF. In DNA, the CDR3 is TGTGCCAGCAGCCGGACAGGGGGCACCACAGATACGCAGTATTTT.

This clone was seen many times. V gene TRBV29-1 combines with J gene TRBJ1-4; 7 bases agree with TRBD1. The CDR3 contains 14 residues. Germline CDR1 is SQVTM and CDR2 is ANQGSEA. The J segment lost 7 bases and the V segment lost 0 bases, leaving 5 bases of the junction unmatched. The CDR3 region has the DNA TGCAGCGTTGAAGACAGGGGGTTCGGTGAAAAACTGTTTTTT. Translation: CSVEDRGFGEKLFF.

CDR3 sequence reads: CASSERTTGELFF. The CDR3, as DNA: TGCGCCAGCAGTGAACGGACTACCGGGGAGCTGTTTTTT. The chain links TRBV10-1 to TRBJ2-2; D possibly corresponds to TRBD2 (5 bases). The CDR3 loop spans 13 amino acids. CDR1 WNHNN and CDR2 SYGVQD come from the germline V gene (reference sequence). V lost 3 bases, J lost 5 bases, and 7 bases lay in between.

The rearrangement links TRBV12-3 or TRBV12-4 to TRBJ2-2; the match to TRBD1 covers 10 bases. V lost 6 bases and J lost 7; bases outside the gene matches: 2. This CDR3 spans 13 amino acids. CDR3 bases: TGTGCCAGCAGGACAGGGGGCAACGGGGAGCTGTTTTTT. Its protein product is CASRTGGNGELFF.

CDR3 sequence: CASSFRGTDPFYEQYF. Written as DNA, the CDR3 is TGTGCCAGCAGCTTTAGGGGGACGGATCCCTTCTACGAGCAGTACTTC. This chain uses TRBV27 with TRBJ2-7, with D perhaps matching TRBD1 (6 bases). V lost 6 bases and J lost 3, with 21 bases in between. The CDR3 spans 16 residues. Germline loops: CDR1 MNHEY, CDR2 SMNVEV (reference sequence).

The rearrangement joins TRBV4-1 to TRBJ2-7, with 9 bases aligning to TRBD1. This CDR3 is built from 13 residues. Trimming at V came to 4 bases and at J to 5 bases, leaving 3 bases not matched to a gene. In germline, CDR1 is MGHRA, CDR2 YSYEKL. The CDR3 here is CASSRTGVDEQYF. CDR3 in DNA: TGCGCCAGCAGCCGGACAGGGGTGGACGAGCAGTACTTC.

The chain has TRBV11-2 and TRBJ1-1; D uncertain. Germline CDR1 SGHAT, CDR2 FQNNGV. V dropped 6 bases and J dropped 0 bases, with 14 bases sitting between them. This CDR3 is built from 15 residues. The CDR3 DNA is TGTGCCAGCAGTTTCCTAGTTCCCTTGAACACTGAAGCTTTCTTT. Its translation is CASSFLVPLNTEAFF.

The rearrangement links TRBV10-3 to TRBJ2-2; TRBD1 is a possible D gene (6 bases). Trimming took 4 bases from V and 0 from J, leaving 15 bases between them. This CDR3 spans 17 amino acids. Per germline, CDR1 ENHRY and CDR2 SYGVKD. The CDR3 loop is CAISGGTPPANTGELFF. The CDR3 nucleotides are TGTGCCATCAGTGGGGGGACACCTCCTGCGAACACCGGGGAGCTGTTTTTT.

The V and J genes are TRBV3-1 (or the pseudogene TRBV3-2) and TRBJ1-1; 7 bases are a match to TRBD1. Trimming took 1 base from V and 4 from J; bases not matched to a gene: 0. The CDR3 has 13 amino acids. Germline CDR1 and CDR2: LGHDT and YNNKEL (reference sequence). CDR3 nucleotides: TGTGCCAGCAGCCAAGCAGGGGGCACTGAAGCTTTCTTT. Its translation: CASSQAGGTEAFF.

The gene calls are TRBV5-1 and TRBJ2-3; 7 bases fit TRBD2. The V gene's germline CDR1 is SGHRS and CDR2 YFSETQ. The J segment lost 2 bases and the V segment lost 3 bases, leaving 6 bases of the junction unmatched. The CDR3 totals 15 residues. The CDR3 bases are TGCGCCAGCAGCTACAGCGGGGCCGTCACAGATACGCAGTATTTT. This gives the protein CASSYSGAVTDTQYF.

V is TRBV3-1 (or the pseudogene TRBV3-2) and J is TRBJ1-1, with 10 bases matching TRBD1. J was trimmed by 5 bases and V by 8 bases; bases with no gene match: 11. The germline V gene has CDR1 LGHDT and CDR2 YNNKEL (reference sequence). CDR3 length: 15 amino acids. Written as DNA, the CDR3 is TGTGCCAGCGCGGAGGACAGGGGGAGTAATACTGAAGCTTTCTTT. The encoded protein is CASAEDRGSNTEAFF.

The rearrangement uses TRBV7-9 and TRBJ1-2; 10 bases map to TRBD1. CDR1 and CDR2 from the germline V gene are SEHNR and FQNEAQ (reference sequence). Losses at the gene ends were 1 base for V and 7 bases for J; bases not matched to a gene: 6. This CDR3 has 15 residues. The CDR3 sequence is CASSLEDRGLSGYTF. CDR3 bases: TGTGCCAGCAGCTTAGAAGACAGGGGGCTGAGTGGCTACACCTTC.

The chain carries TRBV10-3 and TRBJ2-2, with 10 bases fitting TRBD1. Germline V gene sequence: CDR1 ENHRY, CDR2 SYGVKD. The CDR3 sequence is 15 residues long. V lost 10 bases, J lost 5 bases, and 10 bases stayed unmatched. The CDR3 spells CATTWDRGQTGELFF. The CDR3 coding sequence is TGTGCCACGACGTGGGACAGGGGTCAAACCGGGGAGCTGTTTTTT.

The CDR3 DNA reads TGTGCCAGCAGTTCGGACAGGGTGGACACCGGGGAGCTGTTTTTT. Its protein is CASSSDRVDTGELFF. V gene TRBV2 combines with J gene TRBJ2-2; TRBD1 matches 8 bases. The V gene end was trimmed by 5 bases and the J gene end by 3 bases; junction bases not matched to a gene: 5. The CDR3 is 15 amino acids. Germline loops: CDR1 SNHLY, CDR2 FYNNEI.

The CDR3 region is CASSASGGVYNEQFF. For the CDR3, the DNA is TGTGCCAGCAGCGCTAGCGGGGGGGTCTACAATGAGCAGTTCTTC. V usage is TRBV11-3 and J usage is TRBJ2-1; TRBD2 matches 12 bases. This CDR3 has 15 residues. The V and J ends lost 5 bases and 3 bases, in that order; junction bases with no gene match: 2. In germline, CDR1 is SGHNT, CDR2 YENEEA.